This T cell receptor (beta chain) was sequenced during a study of blood T cell repertoires in COVID-19. CDR3 length: 15 amino acids. J lost 9 bases, V lost 4 bases, and 8 bases had no gene match. Germline lookup yields CDR1 SEHNR and CDR2 FQNEAQ (reference sequence). TCRdb's copy holds only in-frame clones and misses some; the assay was immunoSEQ multiplex PCR. Of about 180,000 clones in the sample, approximately 89% were seen once. The sample holds one count of this clone. The V and J genes are TRBV7-9 and TRBJ1-6; the match to TRBD1 covers 8 bases. This clonotype originated in a man in his forties with active or convalescent COVID-19. Sequencing was performed on peripheral blood. The CDR3 sequence: CASSSGQGLFSPLHF. The CDR3 nucleotides are TGTGCCAGCAGCTCCGGACAGGGTCTTTTTTCACCCCTCCACTTT.